This TCR beta chain was recorded in a study of tumor and adjacent non-tumor tissue in lung cancer. Background on the study: The patients, 10 men and about five women, were roughly 30 to 76 with stage I to III disease. General observations from the study: Compared with tumor, normal lung showed significantly lower TCR diversity. Top 100 clones took a larger repertoire share in normal lung.

RNA was extracted from bulk tissue without any cell sorting. This non-tumor lung sample came from over 3 cm beyond the tumor edge. CDR3 length equals 16 residues. Germline V gives CDR1 MDHEN, CDR2 SYDVKM. Trimming removed 6 bases from V and 6 bases from J, with 20 bases in between. This clonotype is a singleton in its sample. Its antigen is not known. A clone one base away is much larger, so this may be a read error. The missing conserved phenylalanine or tryptophan at the end of this CDR3 makes a read error likely. Three rounds of nested PCR, following a modified ARM-PCR protocol, produced the TCRbeta library. Each CDR3 protein gets one entry after TCRdb re-called the multiplex PCR reads with MiXCR. In the table there are about 44,000 distinct CDR3 sequences, more than 60% of which are singletons.

The source material was distant non-tumor lung tissue. The rearrangement uses TRBV28 and TRBJ2-2, with D perhaps given as TRBD1 or TRBD2 (6 bases each). This clonotype was obtained from a woman between 40 and 55 years old with non-small cell lung cancer. CDR3 DNA sequence: TGTGCCAGCAGGCCCAGAGGGGGGAGAAGGTCCGGGGAGCTGTTTTCT. The encoded protein is CASRPRGGRRSGELFS.